These 30 T cell receptor beta chains share one sample of origin, sequenced in a study of post-analysis software for immune sequencing data. No antigen has been assigned to these receptors. Unique molecular identifiers tagged the TCR beta cDNA libraries. A single record per CDR3 protein comes from TCRdb applying MiXCR to the PCR reads. Of approximately 440,000 distinct CDR3 sequences in the sample, roughly 45% were seen once. General study points: Relative to controls, patients had about five TRBV segments at higher frequency, with TRBV5-6, TRBV5-1 and TRBV20-1 among these.

Sequencing was done on a sample of blood. The receptors were gathered from a girl aged 10-17 years with multiple sclerosis.

V usage is TRBV7-2 and J usage is TRBJ2-1; possibly TRBD2 for D (6 bases). The ends were cut back, 1 base at V and 5 bases at J, with 21 bases in the middle. The CDR3 sequence is 18 residues long. Germline V gives CDR1 SGHTA, CDR2 FQGNSA. The CDR3 reads CASSLVSPWRDRNNEQFF. The CDR3 DNA is TGTGCCAGCAGCTTAGTTTCCCCGTGGAGGGATAGAAACAATGAGCAGTTCTTC.

This clonotype was counted many times. The chain recombines TRBV6-5 with TRBJ2-7, with no clear D. The V gene lost 0 bases and the J gene lost 7 bases, with 7 bases spanning the gap. Germline CDR1 reads MNHEY; CDR2 reads SVGAGI. This CDR3 has 12 amino acids. CDR3 DNA sequence: TGTGCCAGCAGTTACTCTGGCCGGGAGCAGTACTTC. It encodes CASSYSGREQYF.

This clonotype appeared a few times. The chain uses TRBV29-1 and TRBJ2-4, with D tentatively TRBD1 (6 bases). Germline V gene data show CDR1 as SQVTM and CDR2 as ANQGSEA. V lost 4 bases to trimming and J lost 0 bases, with 10 bases between them. The CDR3 length is 14 residues. CDR3 region: CSVGGRLAKNIQYF. CDR3 in DNA: TGCAGCGTTGGGGGGCGGTTAGCCAAAAACATTCAGTACTTC.

The chain has TRBV20-1 and TRBJ1-5; D not certain. V was clipped by 5 bases and J by 5 bases, with 13 bases between them. This CDR3 is 13 amino acids long. The V gene's germline CDR1 is DFQATT and CDR2 SNEGSKA (reference sequence). The CDR3 sequence is CSAGGKLHQPQHF. DNA for the CDR3: TGCAGTGCTGGAGGGAAGCTCCATCAGCCCCAGCATTTT.

The V call is TRBV6-1, the J call TRBJ2-1, with a tentative D call TRBD2 (6 bases). CDR1 and CDR2 (germline): MNHNS, SASEGT. V shed 6 bases and J shed 8 bases, with 17 bases lying between them. The CDR3 loop spans 14 amino acids. The CDR3 DNA reads as TGTGCCAGCAGGAGAGCCAGGGAGGTCGATGAGCAGTTCTTC. Amino acid sequence: CASRRAREVDEQFF.

This clonotype was counted only a few times. This chain uses TRBV20-1 with TRBJ2-7; 10 nucleotides match TRBD1. Germline-derived CDR1 and CDR2 are DFQATT and SNEGSKA (reference sequence). The CDR3 consists of 13 residues. V dropped 3 bases and J dropped 3; count of bases not matched to a gene: 2. Written as DNA, the CDR3 is TGCAGTGCTAGGGGGACAGGGGACTACGAGCAGTACTTC. This codes for CSARGTGDYEQYF.

There are many counts of this clonotype. The gene calls are TRBV7-3 and TRBJ2-1; D is uncertain. This CDR3 spans 15 amino acids. Germline CDR1 is SGHTA and CDR2 is FQGTGA. Trimming pared 0 bases from V and 2 bases from J, leaving 8 bases between. Here the CDR3 reads CASSLTPAPYNEQFF. The CDR3 nucleotides are TGTGCCAGCAGCTTAACGCCGGCTCCCTACAATGAGCAGTTCTTC.

V and J are TRBV5-1 and TRBJ2-5; D is perhaps TRBD2 (6 bases). The DNA end lines up better with TRBJ2-7; the J call may be wrong. In germline, CDR1 is SGHRS, CDR2 YFSETQ. The CDR3 length is 16 residues. The CDR3 is CASSLEAGTPAYEQYF. The CDR3 DNA is TGCGCCAGCAGCTTGGAGGCCGGGACTCCCGCCTACGAGCAGTACTTC.

Notes on this clonotype: Mismatch with germline at one junction end may stem from a read error. The chain combines TRBV6-5 with TRBJ2-1; D possibly uses TRBD1 or TRBD2 (5 bases each). Germline V gives CDR1 MNHEY, CDR2 SVGAGI. The CDR3 length is 16 residues. This CDR3 is CASSYLGGEWYNEQVF. The CDR3 coding sequence is TGTGCCAGCAGTTACCTTGGGGGAGAATGGTACAATGAGCAGGTCTTC.

This clonotype was detected a few times. V is TRBV5-5 and J is TRBJ2-6; 7 bases match TRBD1. The ends lost 0 bases at V and 3 bases at J; junction bases unmatched: 6. This CDR3 is 17 amino acids long. Germline V CDR1 and CDR2: SGHKS, YYEKEE (reference sequence). The CDR3 bases are TGTGCCAGCAGCTTGGGACAGGGTGTAGGTGGGGCCAACGTCCTGACTTTC. Protein product: CASSLGQGVGGANVLTF.

This clonotype turned up a few times. CDR3 sequence: CASSQEPGEWQFF. The CDR3 region has the DNA TGTGCCAGCAGCCAAGAGCCCGGTGAGTGGCAGTTCTTC. V gene TRBV14 combines with J gene TRBJ2-1, with unresolved D. Germline V lookup: CDR1 SGHDN, CDR2 FVKESK. The CDR3 sequence is 13 residues long. V dropped 0 bases and J dropped 12 bases, with 12 bases sitting between them.

The chain combines TRBV29-1 with TRBJ2-1, with 7 nucleotides matching TRBD2. J lost 6 bases, V lost 1 base, and 6 bases had no gene match. Germline loops: CDR1 SQVTM, CDR2 ANQGSEA. The CDR3 extends over 14 amino acids. The CDR3 protein is CSVEVRGSRNEQFF. DNA of the CDR3: TGCAGCGTTGAAGTACGCGGGAGTCGCAATGAGCAGTTCTTC.

The chain is built from TRBV7-9 and TRBJ2-3, with 8 bases identical to TRBD2. The CDR3 covers 16 residues. Germline V gives CDR1 SEHNR, CDR2 FQNEAQ (reference sequence). J gave up 2 bases and V 5 bases, and 9 bases lay outside the gene matches. The CDR3 DNA sequence: TGTGCCAGCAGCGGGAGCGGGAGAGGGGCCACAGATACGCAGTATTTT. Translating it yields CASSGSGRGATDTQYF.

This sequence joins TRBV7-2 and TRBJ1-6; 7 bases fit TRBD1. V dropped 0 bases and J dropped 5; count of bases not matched to a gene: 4. The CDR3 runs to 16 residues. Germline loops: CDR1 SGHTA, CDR2 FQGNSA. Written as DNA, the CDR3 is TGTGCCAGCAGCTTAGCGTCCAGGGGGAATAATTCACCCCTCCACTTT. This encodes CASSLASRGNNSPLHF.

The chain employs TRBV4-3 and TRBJ2-2; TRBD1 might be the D (6 bases). V lost 4 bases, J lost 3 bases, and 9 bases lay in between. Germline-derived CDR1 and CDR2 are LGHNA and YSLEER. The CDR3 has 14 amino acids. DNA of the CDR3: TGCGCCAGCAGCCCGGGACAACACACCGGGGAGCTGTTTTTT. Protein sequence: CASSPGQHTGELFF.

This clonotype was seen more than once but under ten times. Here the CDR3 DNA reads TGTGCCACCAGTGATTACGCAGGGCGCACAGATACGCAGTATTTT. This encodes CATSDYAGRTDTQYF. The chain recombines TRBV24-1 with TRBJ2-3; TRBD1 might be the D (5 bases). The CDR3 is 15 amino acids. The V gene lost 2 bases and the J gene lost 1 base, with 9 bases spanning the gap. Germline V gives CDR1 KGHDR, CDR2 SFDVKD.

This chain joins TRBV5-6 and TRBJ2-1; D gene ambiguous. The germline V gene encodes CDR1 SGHDT and CDR2 YYEEEE. V was clipped by 4 bases and J by 4 bases, with 9 bases between them. There are 13 residues in the CDR3. CDR3 region: CASSPIYYNEQFF. The CDR3 DNA is TGTGCCAGCAGCCCCATTTATTACAATGAGCAGTTCTTC.

This chain links TRBV15 with TRBJ2-1; D unclear. Gene TRBJ2-7 matches the end of the DNA better, so the J call may be wrong. CDR3 length equals 13 residues. Germline-derived CDR1 and CDR2 are LNHNV and YYDKDF (reference sequence). The CDR3 DNA is TGTGCCACCAGCAGAGAGAGATACAATGAGCAGTACTTC. Its translation is CATSRERYNEQYF.

V gene TRBV18 combines with J gene TRBJ2-1; D unresolved. Trimming removed 3 bases at V and 7 bases at J, with 13 bases between. This CDR3 comprises 14 residues. Germline V gives CDR1 KGHSH, CDR2 LQKENI. The CDR3 reads CASSPLDGSNEQFF. CDR3 in DNA: TGTGCCAGCTCACCGCTGGACGGAAGTAATGAGCAGTTCTTC.

The genes are TRBV10-3 and TRBJ2-7; D is unclear. Per germline, CDR1 ENHRY and CDR2 SYGVKD. This CDR3 is built from 15 residues. V was cut by 3 bases and J by 2 bases, with 14 bases left in between. CDR3 coding DNA: TGTGCCATCAGTGACACCAAAGCCTCAACCTACGAGCAGTACTTC. The encoded protein is CAISDTKASTYEQYF.

Note on this clonotype: At one of its ends the junction is not consistent with the germline gene, which may arise from a read error. V and J are TRBV6-5 and TRBJ1-1; D gene unclear. Germline V gene sequence: CDR1 MNHEY, CDR2 SVGAGI. This CDR3 spans 14 amino acids. For the CDR3, the DNA is TGTGCCAGCACCTCCCCGGCCGGGAACACTGAGGCTTTCTTT. Translation: CASTSPAGNTEAFF.

For this clonotype: The junction does not match germline at one end; this may be a read error. The rearrangement joins TRBV4-1 to TRBJ2-3; D is possibly TRBD2 (6 bases). Germline V lookup: CDR1 MGHRA, CDR2 YSYEKL. The CDR3 sequence is 15 residues long. DNA for the CDR3: TGCGCCAGCTGCCAAGAGGGACGGGAGACAGATACGCAGTATTTT. Translated, it gives CASCQEGRETDTQYF.

CDR3 DNA sequence: TGTGCCAGCAGCCAAGATCTAGCGGGGGGCTACAATGAGCAGTTCTTC. Residues: CASSQDLAGGYNEQFF. The chain combines TRBV4-2 with TRBJ2-1, with 11 bases matching TRBD2. Germline CDR1 LGHNA, CDR2 YNFKEQ. The V and J ends lost 0 bases and 3 bases, in that order; junction bases with no gene match: 1. The CDR3 has 16 amino acids.

The J gene is TRBJ2-1, the V gene TRBV24-1; the D gene is possibly TRBD1 (6 bases). From germline, CDR1 is KGHDR and CDR2 SFDVKD. CDR3 size: 15 residues. V lost 0 bases to trimming and J lost 8 bases, with 13 bases between them. The CDR3 coding sequence is TGTGCCACCAGTGATTTGGAGAAGGACAGCCATGAGCAGTTCTTC. It is translated as CATSDLEKDSHEQFF.

This rearrangement joins TRBV15 to TRBJ2-3; maybe TRBD2 (6 bases). CDR1 and CDR2 from the germline V gene are LNHNV and YYDKDF (reference sequence). The V end was cut by 2 bases, the J end by 2 bases, with 14 bases between. CDR3 size: 16 residues. The DNA of the CDR3 is TGTGCCACCAGCAGAAAACGAACGGGAGACACAGATACGCAGTATTTT. Protein: CATSRKRTGDTDTQYF.

The chain combines TRBV10-2 with TRBJ2-3; a possible D gene is TRBD2 (6 bases). The CDR3 is made up of 16 amino acids. The V gene's germline CDR1 is WSHSY and CDR2 SAAADI. The V and J ends lost 0 bases and 2 bases respectively, with 12 bases between them. DNA for the CDR3: TGCGCCAGCAGTGAGTCGACGGGACTGCCCACAGATACGCAGTATTTT. Its protein product is CASSESTGLPTDTQYF.

V gene TRBV4-1 combines with J gene TRBJ2-1; 14 nucleotides agree with TRBD2. Trimming cost V 4 bases and J 6 bases; bases outside gene matches: 14. Per germline, CDR1 MGHRA and CDR2 YSYEKL. The CDR3 covers 19 residues. CDR3 protein: CASSRLAGLAGVGLNEQFF. The DNA for the CDR3 is TGCGCCAGCAGCCGCCTGGCGGGACTAGCGGGAGTTGGACTCAATGAGCAGTTCTTC.

In DNA form, the CDR3 reads TGCGCCAGCAGCCGATGGACAGGGGGCCTAGATACGCAGTATTTT. Protein sequence: CASSRWTGGLDTQYF. This chain uses TRBV5-1 with TRBJ2-3; 11 bases map to TRBD1. Germline assignment: CDR1 SGHRS and CDR2 YFSETQ. This CDR3 is built from 15 residues. V gave up 4 bases and J gave up 5 bases; unmatched junction bases: 6.

The J gene is TRBJ1-1, the V gene TRBV29-1; D gene uncertain. This CDR3 is built from 13 residues. CDR1 is SQVTM and CDR2 is ANQGSEA in the germline V gene. V was shortened by 5 bases and J by 0 bases, with 10 bases between the two germline ends. Here the CDR3 reads CSVHQTLNTEAFF. The CDR3 nucleotides are TGCAGCGTTCACCAGACCCTGAACACTGAAGCTTTCTTT. The whole variable domain, filled in from reference TRBV29-1 and TRBJ1-1, reads SAVISQKPSRDICQRGTSLTIQCQVDSQVTMMFWYRQQPGQSLTLIATANQGSEATYESGFVIDKFPISRPNLTFSTLTVSNMSPEDSSIYLCSVHQTLNTEAFFGQGTRLTVV.

This sequence joins TRBV9 and TRBJ2-7; TRBD2 aligns across 10 bases. V was pared by 3 bases and J by 4 bases, with 4 bases of the junction left unmatched. This CDR3 is built from 14 residues. Looked up from germline, CDR1 is SGDLS and CDR2 is YYNGEE. The CDR3 DNA reads TGTGCCAGCAGCGCTAGCGGGAGTCGATACGAGCAGTACTTC. This translates into CASSASGSRYEQYF.